The present TCR beta chain was sequenced within a study of blood T cell repertoires in COVID-19 (dated by TCRdb to about 2020). Regarding the study in general: Recovered participants in ImmuneRACE Cohort 3 were defined by two consecutive negative NP/OP PCR tests, clearance by a healthcare professional, or resolution of symptoms. The prospective study material was composed of cDNA or gDNA derived from T cells, B-cell-depleted T cells, or PBMCs. Samples from collaborators originated in the United States, Italy and Spain and spanned both the acute and convalescent phases of COVID-19. Sample metadata almost always included a de-identified subject ID, COVID-19 status, age in years and sex. Samples were obtained from the ongoing ImmuneRACE study (first 160 participants) and from approximately 1,200 subjects provided by 6 global collaborators. The dataset comprised deeply sampled blood TCRbeta repertoires from subjects exposed to, actively infected with, or recovered from COVID-19. Where HLA class I and class II types were available, the types were taken from metadata supplied by the sample provider, not from assay-based typing. The repertoires were released in a freely available public database intended as a resource for research on the immune response to SARS-CoV-2. Results the study describes overall, beyond this receptor: The quantity of clinical and demographic metadata differed by source and by participant and was supplied without curation.

The junction carries 10 bases between V and J, which are trimmed by 1 base and 6 bases respectively. The germline V gene (reference sequence) provides CDR1 GTSNPN and CDR2 SVGIG. CDR3 length: 12 amino acids, cysteine to phenylalanine. Only the CDR3 region is kept as DNA, spanning 36 bases read in frame from base 1. TCRbeta CDR3 regions were amplified from genomic DNA by means of the immunoSEQ Assay, a bias-controlled multiplex PCR. In the source study's methods: Nucleated cell counts per sample were estimated from amplification of reference gene primers within the assay. To quantify the absolute abundance of each unique TCRbeta CDR3 rearrangement, sequence reads were collapsed and filtered. Productive Simpson clonality was computed per sample as the square root of Simpson's diversity index over productive rearrangements. Drawn from immuneACCESS, this table holds only the in-frame rearrangements with V and J called that TCRdb kept. Clones are partly lost; checked studies trace under half to an unresolved V gene and leave the rest unexplained. The DNA gave D and trimming, while V, J and clone size come from that table. Within this sample are approximately 240,000 clones, with about 90% of them counted one time only. The top ten hold roughly 3.3% of the sample.

This clone was counted a few times. Its antigen has not been determined. Within one base of it there is no much larger clone, and no base qualities were kept. Participants in the prospective study were enrolled through a virtual design, were aged 18 to 89 years, and lived in under 25 United States geographic areas. To assign participants to cohorts, the prospective study relied on clinical history that participants themselves reported in a screening survey and a study questionnaire. Each participant in the prospective study had whole blood, serum and a nasopharyngeal or oropharyngeal swab collected by mobile phlebotomists. Participants in the prospective study had the option to provide additional blood draws and questionnaires over an approximately 2-month period. Before DNA extraction, blood samples from the prospective study were shipped at room temperature or frozen.

The clonotype comes from a woman in her 50s in a cohort exposed to, infected with or recovered from COVID-19 (not recorded which). Sample: PBMCs or T cells enriched from blood (not recorded which). Here the chain combines TRBV30 and TRBJ2-7; a weak D assignment points to TRBD1 (6 bases agree). The DNA sequence is TGTGCCTGGAGTGAACAGGGACGCGAGCAGTACTTC. Its translation reads: CAWSEQGREQYF.